This record looks at one T cell receptor (beta chain) sequence and its context. What it binds is unknown. Other DNA sequences in the same sample also yield this CDR3. The sample is drawn from a study of shared clonotypes between healthy human individuals. Findings and limits, study-wide: The study generally estimated greater richness for naive than memory subsets. Around 4.7% of naive CD4 clonotypes were shared across a handful of donors.

There are 12 residues in the CDR3. The germline V and J ends were trimmed by 2 bases and 3 bases, with 6 bases remaining between them. Per the germline V gene, CDR1 is SGHRS and CDR2 is YFSETQ. Assay execution took place at the deep level. The table came from immunoSEQ multiplex PCR; TCRdb's copy has only in-frame clones and leaves some out. The table shows under 2.5 million clones, with around 90% occurring only once. The clonotype comes from a young man in good health. Some clones in this sample may be carry-over from other donors' samples. V gene TRBV5-1 combines with J gene TRBJ2-7; D gene ambiguous. The specimen sequenced was naive CD4+ T cells from PBMCs. This sample's subset: CD45RA+ positively selected. The CDR3 DNA reads as TGCGCCAGCAGCTTCCAAGGCTACGAGCAGTACTTC. Protein product: CASSFQGYEQYF.